Each of the 2 T cell receptor beta chains below was sequenced from the same sample in a study of T-cell reconstitution after alpha-beta-depleted transplantation in children. The TCRbeta library incorporated unique molecular identifiers. TCRdb called the PCR reads again in MiXCR, with one record for every CDR3 protein. The profile shows about a million distinct CDR3 sequences, roughly 31% of them singletons. This sample comprised PBMCs, mostly from graft donor cells, obtained 360 days after TCRalphabeta/CD19-depleted stem cell transplant. These receptors all stem from a boy under three years old who had a stem cell transplant for SCID, so the T cells may come from the graft donor.

This clonotype was seen a handful of times. The CDR3 region has the DNA TGCAGCGTGGGACAGGGGGACGAGCAGTACTTC. Translation: CSVGQGDEQYF. This chain uses TRBV29-1 with TRBJ2-7; 11 bases agree with TRBD1. This CDR3 spans 11 amino acids. Germline V CDR1 and CDR2: SQVTM, ANQGSEA. The V and J ends lost 6 bases and 5 bases, in that order; junction bases with no gene match: 0.

The CDR3 bases are TGTGCCAGCAGCCCTCCGGGACAGGGGAGTCCGTTGGCCACCGGGGAGCTGTTTTTT. This translates into CASSPPGQGSPLATGELFF. This chain connects TRBV11-1 to TRBJ2-2; 10 positions agree with TRBD1. Trimming cost V 5 bases and J 4 bases; bases outside gene matches: 16. CDR3 length: 19 amino acids. CDR1 is SGHAT, CDR2 FQDESV, per germline (reference sequence).